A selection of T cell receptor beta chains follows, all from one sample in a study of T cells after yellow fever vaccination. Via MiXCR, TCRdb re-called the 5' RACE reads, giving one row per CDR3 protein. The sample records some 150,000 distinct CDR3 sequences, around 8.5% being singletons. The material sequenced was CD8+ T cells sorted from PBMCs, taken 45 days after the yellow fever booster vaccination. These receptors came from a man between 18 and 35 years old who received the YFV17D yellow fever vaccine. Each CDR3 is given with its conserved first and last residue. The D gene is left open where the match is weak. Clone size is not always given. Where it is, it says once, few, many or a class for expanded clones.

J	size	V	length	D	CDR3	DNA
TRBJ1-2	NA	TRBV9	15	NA	CASSVDRGGNYGYTF	TGTGCCAGCAGCGTAGACCGGGGGGGGAACTATGGCTACACCTTC
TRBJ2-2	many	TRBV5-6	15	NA	CASSFYREVAGELFF	TGTGCCAGCAGCTTCTACAGGGAGGTAGCGGGGGAGCTGTTTTTT
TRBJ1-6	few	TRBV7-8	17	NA	CASSPVGTGQVVSPLHF	TGTGCCAGCAGCCCCGTGGGTACGGGACAAGTCGTTTCACCCCTCCACTTT
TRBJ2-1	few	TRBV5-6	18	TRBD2	CASSLVKTSGGNYNEQFF	TGTGCCAGCAGCTTGGTTAAGACTAGCGGGGGGAACTACAATGAGCAGTTCTTC
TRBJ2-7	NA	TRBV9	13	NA	CASSEHGSYEQYF	TGTGCCAGCAGCGAACATGGGTCCTACGAGCAGTACTTC
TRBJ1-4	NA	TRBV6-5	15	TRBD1	CASSLAGGTNEKLFF	TGTGCCAGCAGTTTAGCAGGGGGCACTAATGAAAAACTGTTTTTT
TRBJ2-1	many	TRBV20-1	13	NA	CSARDRQDNEQFF	TGCAGTGCTAGAGATCGGCAGGACAATGAGCAGTTCTTC
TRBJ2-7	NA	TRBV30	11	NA	CAWSGGFEQYF	TGTGCCTGGAGTGGGGGATTCGAGCAGTACTTC
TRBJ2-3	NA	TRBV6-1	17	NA	CASSEGVAPLSTDTQYF	TGTGCCAGCAGTGAAGGTGTGGCTCCACTGTCCACAGATACGCAGTATTTT
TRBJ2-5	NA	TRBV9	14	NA	CASSVGDTQETQYF	TGTGCCAGCAGCGTAGGGGACACTCAAGAGACCCAGTACTTC
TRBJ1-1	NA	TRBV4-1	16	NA	CASSQNRVSANTEAFF	TGCGCCAGCAGCCAAAATCGCGTCAGTGCGAACACTGAAGCTTTCTTT
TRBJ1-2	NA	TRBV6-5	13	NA	CASSYGTGGGYTF	TGTGCCAGCAGTTATGGGACGGGAGGCGGCTACACCTTC
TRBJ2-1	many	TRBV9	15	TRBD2	CASSEPLAGGNEQFF	TGTGCCAGCAGCGAGCCCCTAGCGGGGGGCAATGAGCAGTTCTTC
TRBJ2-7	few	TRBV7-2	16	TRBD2	CASSFPQRGLTYEQYF	TGTGCCAGCAGCTTTCCCCAGCGGGGGTTGACCTACGAGCAGTACTTC
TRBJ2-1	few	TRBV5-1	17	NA	CASSLGSTPSSYNEQFF	TGCGCCAGCAGCTTGGGGAGCACACCAAGCTCCTACAATGAGCAGTTCTTC
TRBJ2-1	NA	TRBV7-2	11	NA	CASSLSGRSVF	TGTGCCAGCAGCTTATCGGGACGCTCGGTCTTC
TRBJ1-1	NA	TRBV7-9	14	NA	CASSFLQANTEAFF	TGTGCCAGCAGCTTTTTACAGGCGAACACTGAAGCTTTCTTT
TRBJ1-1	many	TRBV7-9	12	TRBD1	CASSRQGLRAFF	TGTGCCAGCAGCCGACAGGGGCTTCGAGCTTTCTTT
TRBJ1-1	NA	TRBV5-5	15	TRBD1	CASSSRDREYSEAFF	TGTGCCAGCAGCTCCCGGGACAGGGAATATTCTGAAGCTTTCTTT
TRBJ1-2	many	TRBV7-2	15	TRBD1	CASSLLRGLEYGYTF	TGTGCCAGCAGCTTACTCAGGGGGCTAGAATATGGCTACACCTTC
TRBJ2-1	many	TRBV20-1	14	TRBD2	CSARGGGESNEQFF	TGCAGTGCTAGAGGTGGGGGGGAAAGCAATGAGCAGTTCTTC
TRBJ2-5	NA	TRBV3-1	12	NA	CASSADLETQYF	TGTGCCAGCAGCGCCGATCTGGAGACCCAGTACTTC
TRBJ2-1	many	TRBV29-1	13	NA	CSGGPSSYNEQFF	TGCAGCGGCGGGCCGAGCTCCTACAATGAGCAGTTCTTC
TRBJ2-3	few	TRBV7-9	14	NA	CASSRPETTDTQYF	TGTGCCAGCAGCAGACCCGAAACCACAGATACGCAGTATTTT
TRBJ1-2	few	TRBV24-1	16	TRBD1	CATSDPSRDRGEGYTF	TGTGCCACCAGTGATCCGTCCCGGGACAGGGGTGAGGGCTACACCTTC
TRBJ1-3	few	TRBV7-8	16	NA	CASSSPDWSSGNTIYF	TGTGCCAGCAGCTCCCCAGACTGGAGCTCTGGAAACACCATATATTTT
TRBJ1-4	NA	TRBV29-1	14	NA	CSVEVRGHNEKLFF	TGCAGCGTTGAAGTAAGGGGACACAATGAAAAACTGTTTTTT
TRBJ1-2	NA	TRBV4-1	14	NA	CASSQEHSNYGYTF	TGCGCCAGCAGCCAAGAGCACAGCAACTATGGCTACACCTTC
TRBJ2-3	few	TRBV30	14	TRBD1	CAWSGDRATDTQYF	TGTGCCTGGAGTGGAGACAGGGCGACAGATACGCAGTATTTT
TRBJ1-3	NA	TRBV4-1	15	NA	CASSQVPGSGNTIYF	TGCGCCAGCAGCCAAGTGCCAGGGTCTGGAAACACCATATATTTT
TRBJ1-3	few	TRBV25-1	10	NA	CASSGNTIYF	TGTGCCAGCAGTGGAAACACCATATATTTT
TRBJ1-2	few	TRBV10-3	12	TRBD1	CAITGTGNGYTF	TGTGCCATCACAGGGACAGGGAATGGCTACACCTTC
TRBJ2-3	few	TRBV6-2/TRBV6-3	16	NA	CASSYSSGSSTDTQYF	TGTGCCAGCAGTTACTCTTCAGGCTCTAGCACAGATACGCAGTATTTT
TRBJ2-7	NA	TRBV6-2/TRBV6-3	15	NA	CASSPSLDSSYEQYF	TGTGCCAGCAGCCCTAGTCTCGATAGCTCCTACGAGCAGTACTTC
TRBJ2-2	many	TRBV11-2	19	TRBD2	CASSLLSPRAGGRTGELFF	TGTGCCAGCAGCTTACTTTCTCCCCGAGCGGGGGGGCGAACCGGGGAGCTGTTTTTT
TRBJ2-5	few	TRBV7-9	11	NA	CASHPDGTQYF	TGTGCCAGCCACCCTGATGGGACCCAGTACTTC
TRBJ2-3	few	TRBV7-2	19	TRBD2	CASSLLAGGLSKSTDTQYF	TGTGCCAGCAGCTTACTAGCGGGGGGGCTCTCGAAGAGCACAGATACGCAGTATTTT
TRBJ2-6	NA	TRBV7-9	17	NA	CASSPSLAGSGANVLTF	TGTGCCAGCAGCCCGTCATTGGCCGGGTCTGGGGCCAACGTCCTGACTTTC
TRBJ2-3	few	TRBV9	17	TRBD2	CASSVWGGPTPQDTQYF	TGTGCCAGCAGCGTATGGGGGGGACCCACCCCGCAGGATACGCAGTATTTT
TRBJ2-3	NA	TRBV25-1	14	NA	CASSDLLLTDTQYF	TGTGCCAGCAGTGATCTCCTCCTCACAGATACGCAGTATTTT
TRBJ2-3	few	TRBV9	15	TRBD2	CASSGRAGGTDTQYF	TGTGCCAGCAGCGGGCGGGCGGGGGGCACAGATACGCAGTATTTT
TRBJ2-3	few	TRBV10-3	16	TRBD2	CAISESKAGADDTQYF	TGTGCCATCAGTGAGTCGAAAGCGGGGGCGGATGATACGCAGTATTTT
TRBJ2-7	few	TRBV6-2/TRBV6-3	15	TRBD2	CASSPGLAYFYEQYF	TGTGCCAGCAGTCCTGGACTAGCGTATTTCTACGAGCAGTACTTC
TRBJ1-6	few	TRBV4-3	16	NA	CASSQDLAGARWSLHF	TGCGCCAGCAGCCAAGATCTGGCAGGGGCTAGGTGGTCCCTCCACTTT